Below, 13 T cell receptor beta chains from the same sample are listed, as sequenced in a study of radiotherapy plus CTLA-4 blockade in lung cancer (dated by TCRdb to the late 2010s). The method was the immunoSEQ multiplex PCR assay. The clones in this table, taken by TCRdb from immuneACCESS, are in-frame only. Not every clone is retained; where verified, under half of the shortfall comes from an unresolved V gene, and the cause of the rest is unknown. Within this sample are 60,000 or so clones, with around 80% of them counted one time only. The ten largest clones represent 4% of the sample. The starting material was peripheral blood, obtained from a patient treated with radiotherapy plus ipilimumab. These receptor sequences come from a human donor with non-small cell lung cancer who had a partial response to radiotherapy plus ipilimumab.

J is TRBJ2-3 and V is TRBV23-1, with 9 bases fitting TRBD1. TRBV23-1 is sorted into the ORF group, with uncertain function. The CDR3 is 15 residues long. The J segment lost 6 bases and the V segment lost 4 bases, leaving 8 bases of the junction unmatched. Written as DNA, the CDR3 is TGCGCCAGCAGTCTCGGACAGGGGAGTCGGGATACGCAGTATTTT. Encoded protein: CASSLGQGSRDTQYF.

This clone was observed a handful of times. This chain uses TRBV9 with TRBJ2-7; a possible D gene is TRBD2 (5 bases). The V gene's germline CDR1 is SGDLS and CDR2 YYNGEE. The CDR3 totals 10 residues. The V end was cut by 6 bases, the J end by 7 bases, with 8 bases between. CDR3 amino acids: CASNSGEQYF. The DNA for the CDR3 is TGTGCCAGCAACAGCGGTGAGCAGTACTTC. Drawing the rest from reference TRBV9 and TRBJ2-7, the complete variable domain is DSGVTQTPKHLITATGQRVTLRCSPRSGDLSVYWYQQSLDQGLQFLIQYYNGEERAKGNILERFSAQQFPDLHSELNLSSLELGDSALYFCASNSGEQYFGPGTRLTVT.

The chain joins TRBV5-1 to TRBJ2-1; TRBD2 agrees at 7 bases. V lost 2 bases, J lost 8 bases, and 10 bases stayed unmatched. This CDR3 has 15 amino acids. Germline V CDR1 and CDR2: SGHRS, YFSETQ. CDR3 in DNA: TGCGCCAGCAGCTTACTTTCCGCGGGGGTCTATGAGCAGTTCTTC. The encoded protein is CASSLLSAGVYEQFF.

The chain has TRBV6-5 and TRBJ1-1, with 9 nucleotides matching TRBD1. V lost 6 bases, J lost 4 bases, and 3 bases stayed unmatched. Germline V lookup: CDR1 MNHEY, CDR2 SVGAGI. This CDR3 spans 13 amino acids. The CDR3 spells CASRGTGTTEAFF. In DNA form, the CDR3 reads TGTGCCAGCAGAGGGACAGGGACCACTGAAGCTTTCTTT.

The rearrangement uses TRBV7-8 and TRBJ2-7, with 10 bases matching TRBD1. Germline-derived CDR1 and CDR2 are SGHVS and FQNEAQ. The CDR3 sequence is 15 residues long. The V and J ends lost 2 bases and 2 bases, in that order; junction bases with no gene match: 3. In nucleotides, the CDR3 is TGTGCCAGCAGCTTATCCGGGACAGGGGCCTACGAGCAGTACTTC. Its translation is CASSLSGTGAYEQYF. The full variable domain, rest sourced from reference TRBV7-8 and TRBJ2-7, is GAGVSQSPRYKVAKRGQDVALRCDPISGHVSLFWYQQALGQGPEFLTYFQNEAQLDKSGLPSDRFFAERPEGSVSTLKIQRTQQEDSAVYLCASSLSGTGAYEQYFGPGTRLTVT.

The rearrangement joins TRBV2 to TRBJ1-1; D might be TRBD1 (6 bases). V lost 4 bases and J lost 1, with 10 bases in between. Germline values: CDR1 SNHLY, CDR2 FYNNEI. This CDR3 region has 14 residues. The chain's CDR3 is CASSVGAPNTEAFF. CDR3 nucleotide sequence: TGTGCCAGCAGTGTGGGGGCGCCGAACACTGAAGCTTTCTTT.

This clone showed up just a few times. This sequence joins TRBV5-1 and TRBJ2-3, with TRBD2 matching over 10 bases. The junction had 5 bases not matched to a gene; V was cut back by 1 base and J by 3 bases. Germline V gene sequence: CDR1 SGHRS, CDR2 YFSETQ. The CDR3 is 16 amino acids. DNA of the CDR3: TGCGCCAGCAGCTTGCGGGCTAGCGGGGGAACAGATACGCAGTATTTT. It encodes CASSLRASGGTDTQYF.

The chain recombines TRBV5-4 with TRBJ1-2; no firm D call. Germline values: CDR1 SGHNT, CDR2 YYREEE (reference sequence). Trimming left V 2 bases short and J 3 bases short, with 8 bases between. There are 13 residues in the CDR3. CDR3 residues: CASSFGQDYGYTF. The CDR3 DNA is TGTGCCAGCAGCTTCGGCCAGGACTATGGCTACACCTTC.

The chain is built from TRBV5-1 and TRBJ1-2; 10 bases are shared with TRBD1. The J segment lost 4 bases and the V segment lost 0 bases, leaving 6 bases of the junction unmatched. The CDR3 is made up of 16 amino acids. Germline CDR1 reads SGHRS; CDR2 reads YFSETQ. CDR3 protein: CASSLGGTGALYGYTF. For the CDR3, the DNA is TGCGCCAGCAGCTTGGGAGGGACAGGGGCCCTCTATGGCTACACCTTC. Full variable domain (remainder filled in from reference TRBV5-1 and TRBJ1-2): KAGVTQTPRYLIKTRGQQVTLSCSPISGHRSVSWYQQTPGQGLQFLFEYFSETQRNKGNFPGRFSGRQFSNSRSEMNVSTLELGDSALYLCASSLGGTGALYGYTFGSGTRLTVV.

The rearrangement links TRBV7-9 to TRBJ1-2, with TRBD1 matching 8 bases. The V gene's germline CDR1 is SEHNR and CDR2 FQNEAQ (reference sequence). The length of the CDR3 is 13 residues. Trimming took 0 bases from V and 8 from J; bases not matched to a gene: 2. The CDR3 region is CASSLAQGAGYTF. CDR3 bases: TGTGCCAGCAGCTTAGCCCAGGGGGCCGGCTACACCTTC.

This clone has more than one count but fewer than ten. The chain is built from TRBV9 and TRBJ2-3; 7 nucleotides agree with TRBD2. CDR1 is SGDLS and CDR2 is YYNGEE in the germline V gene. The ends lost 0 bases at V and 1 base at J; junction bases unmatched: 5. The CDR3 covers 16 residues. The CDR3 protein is CASSVGGAGGTDTQYF. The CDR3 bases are TGTGCCAGCAGCGTAGGTGGCGCGGGGGGCACAGATACGCAGTATTTT.

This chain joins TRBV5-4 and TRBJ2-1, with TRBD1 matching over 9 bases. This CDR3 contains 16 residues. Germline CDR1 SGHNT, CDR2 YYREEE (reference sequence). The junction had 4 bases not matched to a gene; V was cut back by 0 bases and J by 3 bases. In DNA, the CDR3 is TGTGCCAGCAGCTTGGTGGCGGGACAGGGCTACAATGAGCAGTTCTTC. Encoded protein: CASSLVAGQGYNEQFF.

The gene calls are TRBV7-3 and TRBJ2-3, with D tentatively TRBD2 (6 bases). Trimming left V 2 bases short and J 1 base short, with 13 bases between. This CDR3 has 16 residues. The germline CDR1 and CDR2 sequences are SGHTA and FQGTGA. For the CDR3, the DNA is TGTGCCAGCAGCTTACTTGGGGGGACGGGCACAGATACGCAGTATTTT. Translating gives CASSLLGGTGTDTQYF.